The 13 T cell receptor beta chains presented below share a single source sample, sequenced in a study of T cell responses to AZD1222 COVID-19 vaccine. Measured with immunoSEQ multiplex PCR; TCRdb has only the in-frame clones, and not every one. The table lists some 97,000 clones, over 75% of them singletons. Material: peripheral blood, obtained on day 0 of MenACWY control vaccination. These receptors all come from an adult in good health.

The chain employs TRBV7-9 and TRBJ2-1; maybe TRBD1 (5 bases). Germline V gene lookup returns CDR1 SEHNR and CDR2 FQNEAQ (reference sequence). This CDR3 contains 14 residues. Trimming removed 5 bases at V and 10 bases at J, with 18 bases between. CDR3 nucleotide sequence: TGTGCCAGCAGCCCTCAAGGGGTCCAATTGGAGCAGTTCTTC. This encodes CASSPQGVQLEQFF.

The rearrangement uses TRBV2 and TRBJ1-5; TRBD1 is a possible D gene (6 bases). Trimming stripped 6 bases from V and 7 bases from J, with 19 bases between. The CDR3 extends over 15 amino acids. Per the germline V gene, CDR1 is SNHLY and CDR2 is FYNNEI. The CDR3 protein is CASSLRTVVSQPQHF. As DNA, the CDR3 is TGTGCCAGCAGCCTGAGGACAGTTGTTAGCCAGCCCCAGCATTTT.

The V gene is TRBV19, the J gene TRBJ2-2; D may be TRBD1 (6 bases). The CDR3 is 16 amino acids. Deletions cut 7 bases from V and 5 bases from J, with 20 bases between. Germline V gene lookup returns CDR1 LNHDA and CDR2 SQIVND (reference sequence). The CDR3 region is CASKGIRQGSTGELFF. The CDR3 coding sequence is TGTGCCAGTAAGGGCATCAGGCAGGGGTCGACCGGGGAGCTGTTTTTT.

This clone has just one count. This chain connects TRBV28 to TRBJ1-2; D gene ambiguous. This CDR3 is 14 amino acids long. Trimming left V 4 bases short and J 4 bases short, with 13 bases between. The V gene's germline CDR1 is MDHEN and CDR2 SYDVKM. The CDR3: CASSSGRGIYGYTF. DNA of the CDR3: TGTGCCAGCAGTTCCGGACGGGGAATCTATGGCTACACCTTC.

This clone was picked up a small number of times. The genes are TRBV2 and TRBJ2-3; maybe TRBD2 (5 bases). Trimming left V 3 bases short and J 2 bases short, with 12 bases between. Per germline, CDR1 SNHLY and CDR2 FYNNEI. The CDR3 extends over 15 amino acids. CDR3 nucleotide sequence: TGTGCCAGCAGTGAGGAGGACGCTTACACAGATACGCAGTATTTT. Translating it yields CASSEEDAYTDTQYF. Drawing the rest from reference TRBV2 and TRBJ2-3, the complete variable domain is EPEVTQTPSHQVTQMGQEVILRCVPISNHLYFYWYRQILGQKVEFLVSFYNNEISEKSEIFDDQFSVERPDGSNFTLKIRSTKLEDSAMYFCASSEEDAYTDTQYFGPGTRLTVL.

This sequence joins TRBV3-1 (or the pseudogene TRBV3-2) and TRBJ1-1; D ambiguous. The length of the CDR3 is 13 residues. Trimming took 4 bases from V and 3 from J, leaving 9 bases between them. CDR1 and CDR2 (germline): LGHDT, YNNKEL (reference sequence). CDR3 coding DNA: TGTGCCAGCAGCCGACCCGGGGACACTGAAGCTTTCTTT. Translated, it gives CASSRPGDTEAFF.

The chain carries TRBV10-3 and TRBJ2-3; tentatively, D is TRBD1 or TRBD2 (5 bases each). Germline V gene sequence: CDR1 ENHRY, CDR2 SYGVKD. The CDR3 is made up of 12 amino acids. The V gene lost 10 bases and the J gene lost 5 bases, with 13 bases spanning the gap. In nucleotides, the CDR3 is TGTGCCAGCAGGGAGTCAGAAGATACGCAGTATTTT. Translated, it gives CASRESEDTQYF.

This chain joins TRBV7-2 and TRBJ1-6; no reliable D call. The CDR3 runs 14 residues. Trimming took 1 base from V and 8 from J, leaving 9 bases between them. Germline V CDR1 and CDR2: SGHTA, FQGNSA. The CDR3 is CASSLDLRDSPLHF. The CDR3 coding sequence is TGTGCCAGCAGCTTAGATTTGCGGGATTCACCCCTCCACTTT.

This chain joins TRBV7-2 and TRBJ1-5; 9 bases agree with TRBD1. CDR3 length: 14 residues. V shed 5 bases, J shed 7 bases, and the junction held 6 bases outside the gene matches. Germline CDR1 reads SGHTA; CDR2 reads FQGNSA. CDR3 DNA sequence: TGTGCCAGCAGCAAGGACAGGGGACAGCAGCCCCAGCATTTT. This codes for CASSKDRGQQPQHF.

The rearrangement uses TRBV10-2 and TRBJ2-5; D ambiguous. This CDR3 is 13 amino acids long. CDR1 is WSHSY, CDR2 SAAADI, per germline. Trimming removed 4 bases at V and 2 bases at J, with 8 bases between. DNA for the CDR3: TGCGCCAGCAGTGCTATCGGGCAAGAGACCCAGTACTTC. Translating it yields CASSAIGQETQYF.

This chain joins TRBV19 and TRBJ2-7; D unclear. V lost 4 bases and J 1 base, leaving 11 bases between the germline ends. Germline V gene sequence: CDR1 LNHDA, CDR2 SQIVND (reference sequence). The CDR3 contains 14 residues. This CDR3 reads CASSTVTGSYEQYF. In DNA, the CDR3 is TGTGCCAGTAGTACCGTGACCGGTTCCTACGAGCAGTACTTC.

This clone was detected only a few times. The chain uses TRBV7-9 and TRBJ1-1; no clear D. This CDR3 is 13 amino acids long. Trimming shortened V by 1 base and J by 7 bases, and 10 bases separated the two germline ends. Germline values: CDR1 SEHNR, CDR2 FQNEAQ (reference sequence). The DNA for the CDR3 is TGTGCCAGCAGCTTAGGCAATACTATTGAAGCTTTCTTT. It codes for CASSLGNTIEAFF.

This rearrangement joins TRBV30 to TRBJ2-3, with 13 bases that match TRBD2. The CDR3 is made up of 18 amino acids. Trimming at V came to 0 bases and at J to 3 bases, leaving 9 bases not matched to a gene. Germline V gene sequence: CDR1 GTSNPN, CDR2 SVGIG (reference sequence). The CDR3 DNA reads TGTGCCTGGAGTGTTCGGAGACTAGCGGGAGGAGTTACAGATACGCAGTATTTT. This translates into CAWSVRRLAGGVTDTQYF.